Shown below are 8 T cell receptor beta chains from a single sample sequenced in a study of shared clonotypes between healthy human individuals. Libraries were prepared by immunoSEQ multiplex PCR; TCRdb keeps only in-frame clonotypes and omits some of them. The table shows about 2.1 million clones, with around 93% occurring only once. Selected positively for CCR7 and CD45RO-negative, naive CD8 cells excluded terminally differentiated effector memory CD45RA+ cells. The material sequenced was naive CD8+ T cells from PBMCs. These receptors were obtained from a man younger than 30 in good health. Some clones in this sample may be carry-over from other donors' samples.

The V and J genes are TRBV4-1 and TRBJ1-2; D ambiguous. Germline CDR1 is MGHRA and CDR2 is YSYEKL. The V end lost 2 bases, the J end lost 5 bases, and 15 bases lay between the germline ends. The CDR3 has 15 residues. The CDR3 protein is CASSQPLASTYGYTF. The CDR3 DNA follows: TGCGCCAGCAGCCAACCCCTCGCGTCGACTTATGGCTACACCTTC.

Notes on this clone: This sample includes further DNA sequences coding for the same CDR3. The chain has TRBV9 and TRBJ2-7, with D perhaps TRBD2 (5 bases). Per germline, CDR1 SGDLS and CDR2 YYNGEE. The V end was cut by 0 bases, the J end by 1 base, with 11 bases between. CDR3 length: 15 residues. The CDR3 sequence: CASSVAAGASYEQYF. The DNA of the CDR3 is TGTGCCAGCAGCGTAGCGGCGGGCGCTTCCTACGAGCAGTACTTC.

V is TRBV7-9 and J is TRBJ2-7; 11 nucleotides line up with TRBD1. Germline V gene lookup returns CDR1 SEHNR and CDR2 FQNEAQ (reference sequence). Unmatched junction bases numbered 8, after V lost 0 bases and J lost 1 base. This CDR3 spans 18 amino acids. For the CDR3, the DNA is TGTGCCAGCAGCTTAGCGAAACCCGGGACAGGGGGATCCTACGAGCAGTACTTC. Its protein is CASSLAKPGTGGSYEQYF.

The V and J genes are TRBV25-1 and TRBJ1-1; D not resolved. CDR1 and CDR2 (germline): MGHDK, SYGVNS. CDR3 length: 18 residues. V lost 1 base, J lost 5 bases, and 23 bases lay in between. The CDR3 bases are TGTGCCAGCAGTGAATCAATAGTTGAAGAGGGTAGGAGAACTGAAGCTTTCTTT. Residues: CASSESIVEEGRRTEAFF.

The chain employs TRBV6-5 and TRBJ2-2, with 7 bases fitting TRBD2. This CDR3 has 16 amino acids. After removal of 0 bases from V and 4 bases from J, the junction contained 5 bases not matched to a gene. CDR1 is MNHEY and CDR2 is SVGAGI in the germline V gene. CDR3 amino acids: CASSYSGDYLTGELFF. CDR3 nucleotides: TGTGCCAGCAGTTACTCAGGGGACTACCTCACCGGGGAGCTGTTTTTT.

This clone was seen once. The sample contains more than one DNA sequence encoding this CDR3. The chain employs TRBV9 and TRBJ2-7, with no clear D. This CDR3 comprises 14 residues. With 0 bases removed from V and 0 bases from J, the gap between germline ends came to 7 bases. CDR1 and CDR2 from the germline V gene are SGDLS and YYNGEE. CDR3 residues: CASSVGTASYEQYF. The CDR3 DNA reads as TGTGCCAGCAGCGTAGGGACGGCCTCCTACGAGCAGTACTTC.

The chain recombines TRBV29-1 with TRBJ1-2; 8 nucleotides line up with TRBD1. Germline-derived CDR1 and CDR2 are SQVTM and ANQGSEA. This CDR3 comprises 12 residues. The V and J ends lost 0 bases and 11 bases, in that order; junction bases with no gene match: 5. Here the CDR3 reads CSVEDWTGPYTF. CDR3 DNA sequence: TGCAGCGTTGAAGACTGGACAGGGCCGTACACCTTC.

The chain couples TRBV5-6 to TRBJ1-1; D may be TRBD1 (6 bases). The CDR3 length is 14 residues. With 4 bases removed from V and 8 bases from J, the gap between germline ends came to 18 bases. Per the germline V gene, CDR1 is SGHDT and CDR2 is YYEEEE. Here the CDR3 DNA reads TGTGCCAGCAGCATGGGACAATCCAACAGGGAAGCTTTCTTT. Amino acid sequence: CASSMGQSNREAFF.